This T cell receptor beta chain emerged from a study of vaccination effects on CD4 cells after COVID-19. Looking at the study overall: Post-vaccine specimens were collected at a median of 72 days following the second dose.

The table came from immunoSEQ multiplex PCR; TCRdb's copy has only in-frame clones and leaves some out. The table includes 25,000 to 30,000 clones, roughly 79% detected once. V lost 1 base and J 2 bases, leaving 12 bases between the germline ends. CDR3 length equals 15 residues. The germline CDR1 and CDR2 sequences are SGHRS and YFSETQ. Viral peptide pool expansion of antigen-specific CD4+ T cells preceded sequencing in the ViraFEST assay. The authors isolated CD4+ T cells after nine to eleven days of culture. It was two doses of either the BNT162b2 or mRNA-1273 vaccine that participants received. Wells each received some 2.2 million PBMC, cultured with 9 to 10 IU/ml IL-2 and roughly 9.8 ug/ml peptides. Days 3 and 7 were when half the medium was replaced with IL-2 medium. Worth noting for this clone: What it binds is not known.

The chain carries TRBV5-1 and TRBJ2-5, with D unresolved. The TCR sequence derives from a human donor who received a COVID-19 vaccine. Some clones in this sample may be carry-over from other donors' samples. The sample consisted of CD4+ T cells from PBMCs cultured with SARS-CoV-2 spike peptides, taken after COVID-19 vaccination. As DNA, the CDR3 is TGCGCCAGCAGCTTGCGTGTTGGGCAGCAAGAGACCCAGTACTTC. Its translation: CASSLRVGQQETQYF.